Listed below are T cell receptor beta chains from one sample, sequenced in a study of T cells after yellow fever vaccination. TCRdb fed the 5' RACE reads into MiXCR, producing one record per CDR3 protein. Of 200,000 to 300,000 distinct CDR3 sequences in the sample, more than 3.5% were seen once. Specimen: PBMCs, collected 15 days after the yellow fever booster vaccination. All receptors derive from a man between 18 and 29 years old who received the YFV17D yellow fever vaccine. CDR3s include the opening cysteine and the closing phenylalanine or tryptophan. The D gene is left open where the match is weak. Not all rows give a size; the values are once, few, many and, for expanded clones, a class.

J | V | length | D | size | CDR3 | DNA
TRBJ1-2 | TRBV5-1 | 15 | . | many | CASSLEEEFNYGYTF | TGCGCCAGCAGCTTGGAGGAGGAATTTAACTATGGCTACACCTTC
TRBJ1-1 | TRBV4-3 | 12 | TRBD1 | . | CASSHGTGRAFF | TGCGCCAGCAGCCACGGGACAGGGAGGGCTTTCTTT
TRBJ1-5 | TRBV10-3 | 15 | . | many | CAISEGPGGGQPQHF | TGTGCCATCAGTGAGGGCCCCGGGGGTGGTCAGCCCCAGCATTTT
TRBJ2-5 | TRBV7-2 | 13 | . | many | CASSPLGGETQYF | TGTGCCAGCAGCCCATTGGGGGGAGAGACCCAGTACTTC
TRBJ2-7 | TRBV6-2/TRBV6-3 | 13 | . | many | CASSGRRSHEQYF | TGTGCCAGCAGTGGCAGGAGGTCTCACGAGCAGTACTTC
TRBJ2-3 | TRBV7-8 | 15 | . | many | CASSLAQGTADTQYF | TGTGCCAGCAGCTTAGCTCAGGGGACCGCAGATACGCAGTATTTT
TRBJ1-2 | TRBV20-1 | 13 | TRBD1 | many | CSAAGQGIVGYTF | TGCAGTGCCGCAGGACAGGGAATTGTGGGCTACACCTTC
TRBJ1-4 | TRBV20-1 | 12 | . | many | CSAREGEEKLFF | TGCAGTGCTAGAGAAGGGGAAGAAAAACTGTTTTTT
TRBJ1-1 | TRBV30 | 15 | TRBD1 | many | CAWSEGQGARTEAFF | TGTGCCTGGAGTGAGGGACAGGGGGCTCGAACTGAAGCTTTCTTT
TRBJ2-3 | TRBV15 | 13 | TRBD2 | many | CAIGLAGVHTQYF | TGTGCCATCGGACTAGCGGGGGTCCATACGCAGTATTTT
TRBJ2-1 | TRBV12-5 | 14 | . | many | CASGSNSPFNEQFF | TGTGCTAGTGGCTCAAACTCCCCCTTCAATGAGCAGTTCTTC
TRBJ2-2 | TRBV11-2 | 16 | TRBD2 | many | CASSPFSGVGTGELFF | TGTGCCAGCAGTCCCTTTAGCGGGGTCGGCACCGGGGAGCTGTTTTTT
TRBJ1-6 | TRBV4-3 | 15 | . | many | CASSQERRPNSPLHF | TGCGCCAGCAGCCAAGAGCGGCGACCTAATTCACCCCTCCACTTT
TRBJ2-7 | TRBV10-2 | 13 | . | many | CASRYPGMGEQYF | TGCGCCAGCAGGTACCCAGGGATGGGCGAGCAGTACTTC
TRBJ1-4 | TRBV7-2 | 15 | . | many | CASSLGGLGTGKLFF | TGTGCCAGCAGCTTAGGGGGGCTTGGAACTGGAAAACTGTTTTTT
TRBJ2-1 | TRBV19 | 15 | . | many | CASNSFSSLYNEQFF | TGTGCCAGTAACTCTTTTAGTTCCCTCTACAATGAGCAGTTCTTC
TRBJ2-3 | TRBV7-9 | 16 | TRBD2 | . | CASSHPGLASRDTQYF | TGTGCCAGCAGCCACCCGGGACTAGCGAGTAGGGATACGCAGTATTTT
TRBJ2-3 | TRBV4-3 | 14 | . | many | CASSQGQGSDTQYF | TGCGCCAGCAGCCAAGGGCAGGGATCAGATACGCAGTATTTT
TRBJ2-5 | TRBV20-1 | 13 | . | many | CSARVGYQETQYF | TGCAGTGCTAGAGTGGGGTACCAAGAGACCCAGTACTTC
TRBJ1-2 | TRBV20-1 | 14 | . | many | CSASSHGGNYGYTF | TGCAGTGCTAGTTCCCACGGAGGGAACTATGGCTACACCTTC
TRBJ1-1 | TRBV18 | 17 | TRBD1 | many | CASSPNDRASHSAEAFF | TGTGCCAGCTCACCCAACGACAGGGCATCACACAGCGCTGAAGCTTTCTTT
TRBJ2-7 | TRBV21-1 | 17 | . | many | CASSKAPRTGELYEQYF | TGTGCCAGCAGCAAAGCCCCAAGGACAGGGGAACTATACGAGCAGTACTTC
TRBJ2-3 | TRBV7-9 | 16 | . | many | CASSLSYRGVGDTQYF | TGTGCCAGCAGCTTGTCCTATCGCGGGGTGGGAGATACGCAGTATTTT
TRBJ2-5 | TRBV20-1 | 12 | . | many | CSAREARETQYF | TGCAGTGCTAGGGAGGCAAGGGAGACCCAGTACTTC
TRBJ1-1 | TRBV5-4 | 15 | . | few | CASSLGEGKSTEAFF | TGTGCCAGCAGCTTGGGGGAGGGAAAATCGACTGAAGCTTTCTTT
TRBJ1-1 | TRBV7-2 | 13 | . | many | CASSAGDARGAFF | TGTGCCAGCAGCGCGGGGGACGCTAGAGGAGCTTTCTTT
TRBJ2-3 | TRBV5-1 | 14 | . | many | CASKHGQGGDTQYF | TGCGCCAGCAAGCACGGGCAGGGGGGAGATACGCAGTATTTT
TRBJ1-5 | TRBV20-1 | 16 | . | many | CSATSYSGRSNQPQHF | TGCAGTGCTACCTCGTACTCAGGCAGGAGCAATCAGCCCCAGCATTTT
TRBJ2-7 | TRBV7-9 | 15 | . | many | CASSPRAGRPYEQYF | TGTGCCAGCAGCCCCCGTGCGGGGCGACCCTACGAGCAGTACTTC
TRBJ1-3 | TRBV3-1 | 14 | . | many | CASSQTMGGSSIYF | TGTGCCAGCAGCCAGACAATGGGGGGTTCCAGCATATATTTT
TRBJ1-1 | TRBV29-1 | 12 | . | many | CSVGQGDTEAFF | TGCAGCGTTGGTCAGGGAGATACTGAAGCTTTCTTT
TRBJ2-3 | TRBV29-1 | 16 | . | once | CSVMGRVSGSTDTQYF | TGCAGCGTTATGGGTCGGGTATCGGGCAGCACAGATACGCAGTATTTT
TRBJ2-3 | TRBV11-2 | 15 | . | many | CASSLVGRGPDTQYF | TGTGCCAGCAGCTTAGTGGGCAGGGGACCAGATACGCAGTATTTT
TRBJ1-2 | TRBV20-1 | 14 | . | many | CSARGDSHNYGYTF | TGCAGTGCTAGAGGAGACTCCCATAACTATGGCTACACCTTC
TRBJ2-3 | TRBV7-9 | 16 | . | . | CASSRDPVPPGDTQYF | TGTGCCAGCAGCCGCGACCCGGTCCCCCCGGGAGATACGCAGTATTTT
TRBJ1-1 | TRBV20-1 | 14 | . | many | CSARMGHRDTEAFF | TGCAGTGCGCGAATGGGGCACAGGGACACTGAAGCTTTCTTT
TRBJ1-6 | TRBV20-1 | 15 | . | many | CSAPVGNSYNSPLHF | TGCAGTGCCCCTGTGGGCAACTCCTATAATTCACCCCTCCACTTT
TRBJ2-7 | TRBV27 | 15 | . | many | CASSLKGPGSYEQYF | TGTGCCAGCAGTTTAAAGGGTCCGGGTTCCTACGAGCAGTACTTC
TRBJ2-3 | TRBV5-4 | 16 | . | many | CASSPQGGAGADTQYF | TGTGCCAGCAGCCCGCAAGGCGGGGCCGGGGCAGATACGCAGTATTTT
TRBJ2-5 | TRBV20-1 | 13 | . | many | CSASGNTQETQYF | TGCAGTGCTAGTGGGAACACCCAAGAGACCCAGTACTTC
TRBJ1-4 | TRBV3-1 | 16 | . | many | CASSQEPWTDIEKLFF | TGTGCCAGCAGCCAAGAACCATGGACGGATATAGAAAAACTGTTTTTT
TRBJ2-5 | TRBV19 | 11 | . | few | CASSYGEAQYF | TGTGCCAGTAGTTACGGGGAGGCCCAGTACTTC
TRBJ2-3 | TRBV20-1 | 14 | . | many | CSAQEAAGTDTQYF | TGCAGTGCACAGGAGGCAGCCGGCACAGATACGCAGTATTTT
TRBJ1-6 | TRBV19 | 13 | . | few | CASRRGKDSPLHF | TGTGCCAGTAGAAGGGGCAAAGATTCACCCCTCCACTTT